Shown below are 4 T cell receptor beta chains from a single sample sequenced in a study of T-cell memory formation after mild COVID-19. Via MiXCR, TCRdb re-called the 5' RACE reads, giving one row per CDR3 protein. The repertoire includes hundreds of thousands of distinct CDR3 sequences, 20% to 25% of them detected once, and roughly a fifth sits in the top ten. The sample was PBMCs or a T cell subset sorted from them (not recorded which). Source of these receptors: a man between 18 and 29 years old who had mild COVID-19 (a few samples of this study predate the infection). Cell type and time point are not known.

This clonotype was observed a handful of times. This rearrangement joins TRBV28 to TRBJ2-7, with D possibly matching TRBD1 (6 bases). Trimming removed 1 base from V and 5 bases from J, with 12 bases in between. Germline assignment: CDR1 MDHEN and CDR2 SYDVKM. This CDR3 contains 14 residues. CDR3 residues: CASSLSLQGNEQYV. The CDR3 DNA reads TGTGCCAGCAGTTTATCGCTACAGGGTAACGAGCAGTACGTC.

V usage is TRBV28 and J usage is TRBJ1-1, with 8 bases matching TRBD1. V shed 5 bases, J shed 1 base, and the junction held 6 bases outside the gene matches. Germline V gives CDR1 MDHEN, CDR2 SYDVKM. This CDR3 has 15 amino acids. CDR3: CASSDLTGENTEAFF. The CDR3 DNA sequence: TGTGCCAGCAGTGACTTGACAGGGGAGAACACTGAAGCTTTCTTT.

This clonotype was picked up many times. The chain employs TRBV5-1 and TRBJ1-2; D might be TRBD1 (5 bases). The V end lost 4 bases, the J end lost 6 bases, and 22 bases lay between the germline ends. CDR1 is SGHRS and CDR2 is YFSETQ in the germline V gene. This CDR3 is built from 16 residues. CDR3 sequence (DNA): TGCGCCAGCAGCCTACCCACCCTTGGCAGGGACCATGGCTACACCTTC. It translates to CASSLPTLGRDHGYTF.

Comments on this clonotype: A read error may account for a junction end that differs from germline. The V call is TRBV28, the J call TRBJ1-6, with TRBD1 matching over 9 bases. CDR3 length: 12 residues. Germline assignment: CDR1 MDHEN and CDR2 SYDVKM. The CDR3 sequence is CASSLSGQGIYF. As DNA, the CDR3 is TGTGCCAGCAGTTTATCGGGACAGGGAATCTACTTT.